These 21 T cell receptor beta chains were all obtained from the same sample, sequenced in a study of blood T cell repertoires in COVID-19. Sequencing used immunoSEQ multiplex PCR; TCRdb keeps in-frame clones, though not all of them. The repertoire holds about 150,000 clones, with 78% as singletons. Sequenced: peripheral blood. These TCRs come from a man older than 75 with acute or convalescent COVID-19.

The gene calls are TRBV4-3 and TRBJ2-1; a possible D gene is TRBD1 (5 bases). With 3 bases removed from V and 9 bases from J, the gap between germline ends came to 15 bases. The CDR3 has 14 residues. CDR1 is LGHNA, CDR2 YSLEER, per germline. The CDR3 is CASSQVLGAAEQFF. The CDR3 DNA reads TGCGCCAGCAGCCAGGTCTTAGGGGCGGCTGAGCAGTTCTTC.

The chain has TRBV6-5 and TRBJ2-7; the match to TRBD1 covers 9 bases. The junction had 5 bases not matched to a gene; V was cut back by 7 bases and J by 4 bases. CDR1 is MNHEY and CDR2 is SVGAGI in the germline V gene. The CDR3 spans 13 residues. Written as DNA, the CDR3 is TGTGCCAGCACTGGGACAGGGAGATACGAGCAGTACTTC. This gives the protein CASTGTGRYEQYF.

The genes are TRBV29-1 and TRBJ1-2; 9 nucleotides line up with TRBD1. CDR1 is SQVTM and CDR2 is ANQGSEA in the germline V gene. V lost 5 bases to trimming and J lost 4 bases; unmatched junction nucleotides: 14. The CDR3 loop spans 16 amino acids. The CDR3 sequence is CSVPAQGAISGYGYTF. CDR3 in DNA: TGCAGCGTTCCGGCACAGGGGGCGATCTCTGGCTATGGCTACACCTTC. Combining the CDR3 with reference TRBV29-1 and TRBJ1-2 gives the whole variable domain SAVISQKPSRDICQRGTSLTIQCQVDSQVTMMFWYRQQPGQSLTLIATANQGSEATYESGFVIDKFPISRPNLTFSTLTVSNMSPEDSSIYLCSVPAQGAISGYGYTFGSGTRLTVV.

The chain couples TRBV5-1 to TRBJ2-3; TRBD1 aligns across 10 bases. CDR3 length: 17 residues. The V gene's germline CDR1 is SGHRS and CDR2 YFSETQ. Germline trimming cut 4 bases from V and 4 bases from J; bases unmatched to any gene: 12. The CDR3 DNA reads as TGCGCCAGCAGCACAGGAACCGGGACAGGGGTGGCAGATACGCAGTATTTT. Protein sequence: CASSTGTGTGVADTQYF.

The gene calls are TRBV6-1 and TRBJ2-3, with 8 bases that match TRBD1. CDR1 is MNHNS and CDR2 is SASEGT in the germline V gene. V lost 3 bases and J lost 3; bases outside the gene matches: 5. This CDR3 has 15 residues. The CDR3 spells CASSERQGSTDTQYF. In nucleotides, the CDR3 is TGTGCCAGCAGTGAGCGACAGGGGTCGACAGATACGCAGTATTTT.

This chain links TRBV7-6 with TRBJ2-4, with TRBD1 matching over 7 bases. The V gene end was trimmed by 6 bases and the J gene end by 6 bases; junction bases not matched to a gene: 8. Germline V gene lookup returns CDR1 SGHVS and CDR2 FNYEAQ. The CDR3 has 14 amino acids. The CDR3 DNA reads as TGTGCCAGCAGTCGCGACAGGGTAGGAAACATTCAGTACTTC. Protein product: CASSRDRVGNIQYF. Based on the CDR3 plus reference TRBV7-6 and TRBJ2-4, the full variable domain is GAGVSQSPRYKVTKRGQDVALRCDPISGHVSLYWYRQALGQGPEFLTYFNYEAQQDKSGLPNDRFSAERPEGSISTLTIQRTEQRDSAMYRCASSRDRVGNIQYFGAGTRLSVL.

The rearrangement uses TRBV10-3 and TRBJ2-1; D gene ambiguous. This CDR3 has 14 residues. Germline-derived CDR1 and CDR2 are ENHRY and SYGVKD. Trimming took 0 bases from V and 4 from J, leaving 7 bases between them. CDR3 residues: CAISESTFYNEQFF. CDR3 DNA sequence: TGTGCCATCAGTGAGTCCACATTTTACAATGAGCAGTTCTTC.

The chain combines TRBV10-2 with TRBJ1-3, with D possibly being TRBD1 (6 bases). V shed 3 bases and J shed 0 bases, with 9 bases lying between them. CDR3 length equals 15 residues. Per the germline V gene, CDR1 is WSHSY and CDR2 is SAAADI. CDR3 DNA: TGCGCCAGCAGTGACACAGGGATCTCTGGAAACACCATATATTTT. Residues: CASSDTGISGNTIYF.

This chain connects TRBV3-1 (or the pseudogene TRBV3-2) to TRBJ2-1; 8 bases match TRBD2. The junction had 9 bases not matched to a gene; V was cut back by 5 bases and J by 3 bases. Germline V gene lookup returns CDR1 LGHDT and CDR2 YNNKEL (reference sequence). There are 16 residues in the CDR3. The chain's CDR3 is CASSNAGGGFYNEQFF. The DNA for the CDR3 is TGTGCCAGCAGCAACGCCGGCGGGGGGTTCTACAATGAGCAGTTCTTC.

This sequence joins TRBV4-2 and TRBJ2-5; TRBD1 matches 7 bases. Germline V CDR1 and CDR2: LGHNA, YNFKEQ. V was clipped by 3 bases and J by 2 bases; unmatched bases: 12. The CDR3 has 17 residues. Written as DNA, the CDR3 is TGTGCCAGCAGCCATCCCAAGGGGGCTAGCTCGCAAGAGACCCAGTACTTC. Amino acids: CASSHPKGASSQETQYF.

This chain joins TRBV4-2 and TRBJ2-2, with D tentatively TRBD1 (7 bases). Germline CDR1 is LGHNA and CDR2 is YNFKEQ. The CDR3 extends over 17 amino acids. Trimming pared 0 bases from V and 0 bases from J, leaving 11 bases between. CDR3 region: CASSQDARGANTGELFF. Here the CDR3 DNA reads TGTGCCAGCAGCCAAGATGCCAGGGGGGCGAACACCGGGGAGCTGTTTTTT.

This clone was counted between two and nine times. The chain employs TRBV27 and TRBJ1-2, with unresolved D. The length of the CDR3 is 12 residues. Per the germline V gene, CDR1 is MNHEY and CDR2 is SMNVEV (reference sequence). Deletions cut 2 bases from V and 12 bases from J, with 13 bases between. CDR3 bases: TGTGCCAGCAGTTTAGCCGGGGAGAGGCACACCTTC. The encoded protein is CASSLAGERHTF.

The chain is built from TRBV9 and TRBJ2-3; 7 nucleotides agree with TRBD2. The germline V gene encodes CDR1 SGDLS and CDR2 YYNGEE. Germline trimming cut 4 bases from V and 0 bases from J; bases unmatched to any gene: 8. The CDR3 is 16 amino acids. The CDR3 loop is CASSPSAGTSTDTQYF. The CDR3 DNA is TGTGCCAGCAGCCCATCAGCGGGGACGAGCACAGATACGCAGTATTTT.

The chain is built from TRBV11-2 and TRBJ1-2; no clear D. Looked up from germline, CDR1 is SGHAT and CDR2 is FQNNGV. The CDR3 has 18 amino acids. V lost 5 bases and J 7 bases, leaving 29 bases between the germline ends. The CDR3 region is CASSGGIDSTLKRSGYTF. The CDR3 DNA reads TGTGCCAGCAGCGGAGGTATCGATTCTACGTTAAAGCGTAGTGGCTACACCTTC.

V gene TRBV7-9 combines with J gene TRBJ2-3; possibly TRBD2 for D (6 bases). V gave up 6 bases and J gave up 8 bases, with 18 bases separating them. The CDR3 is made up of 14 amino acids. Germline V gene lookup returns CDR1 SEHNR and CDR2 FQNEAQ (reference sequence). CDR3 DNA sequence: TGTGCCAGCAGAAAAGGAGGGGACCACGGTACGCAGTATTTT. Protein sequence: CASRKGGDHGTQYF.

This clone occurred a few times. V is TRBV5-4 and J is TRBJ1-3; possibly TRBD1 for D (6 bases). The CDR3 loop spans 14 amino acids. From germline, CDR1 is SGHNT and CDR2 YYREEE (reference sequence). V gave up 1 base and J gave up 3 bases, with 8 bases separating them. CDR3 amino acids: CASSLQGGGNTIYF. CDR3 DNA sequence: TGTGCCAGCAGCTTGCAAGGGGGTGGAAACACCATATATTTT.

The chain couples TRBV18 to TRBJ2-5; TRBD1 matches at 7 bases. The trim removed 4 bases at V and 4 bases at J, leaving 3 bases unmatched. The CDR3 has 13 amino acids. The V gene's germline CDR1 is KGHSH and CDR2 LQKENI. DNA for the CDR3: TGTGCCAGCTCACAGGGGGCAGGAGAGACCCAGTACTTC. Its translation: CASSQGAGETQYF.

The chain employs TRBV2 and TRBJ1-6; D is unclear. The CDR3 is 16 residues long. Germline CDR1 and CDR2: SNHLY and FYNNEI. V shed 3 bases and J shed 10 bases, with 19 bases lying between them. CDR3 loop: CASSESPGLSLSPLHF. The CDR3 DNA sequence: TGTGCCAGCAGTGAGTCGCCGGGTCTGAGCCTGTCACCCCTCCACTTT.

For the CDR3, the DNA is TGTGCCAGCAGCCCCTGGGACAGGGCTGATGAGCAGTTCTTC. It is translated as CASSPWDRADEQFF. The chain links TRBV3-1 (or the pseudogene TRBV3-2) to TRBJ2-1, with 9 bases that match TRBD1. The V gene's germline CDR1 is LGHDT and CDR2 YNNKEL (reference sequence). This CDR3 contains 14 residues. Trimming took 4 bases from V and 8 from J; bases not matched to a gene: 6.

The chain has TRBV11-2 and TRBJ2-7; possibly TRBD1 for D (5 bases). Per germline, CDR1 SGHAT and CDR2 FQNNGV. This CDR3 is 16 amino acids long. V gave up 0 bases and J gave up 1 base, with 13 bases separating them. CDR3 DNA: TGTGCCAGCAGCTTAGAATCCGGCAGGGCTTCCTACGAGCAGTACTTC. It specifies CASSLESGRASYEQYF.

The CDR3 region has the DNA TGTGCCAGTAGTTCAGGGCGAACTGAAGCTTTCTTT. It is translated as CASSSGRTEAFF. The chain links TRBV19 to TRBJ1-1; D perhaps matches TRBD1 (5 bases). Trimming stripped 5 bases from V and 5 bases from J, with 9 bases between. The CDR3 runs to 12 residues. Looked up from germline, CDR1 is LNHDA and CDR2 is SQIVND (reference sequence).